Listed here are 2 T cell receptor beta chains from one sample, sequenced in a study of blood T cells in healthy people across ages. A second PCR of roughly 7 to 11 cycles used a sample-barcoded 5' primer and a J-beta primer mix. TCRdb recomputed calls from the 5' RACE reads with MiXCR, one row per CDR3 protein. The sample has 1.5 million to 2 million distinct CDR3 sequences; 25% to 30% are singletons. The sample taken for sequencing was blood. These receptors all stem from a young woman in good health.

This clonotype was counted a few times. The chain employs TRBV12-3 or TRBV12-4 and TRBJ1-2; TRBD1 is a possible D gene (6 bases). There are 14 residues in the CDR3. V was cut by 6 bases and J by 6 bases, with 17 bases left in between. CDR3 in amino acids: CASSPGAAGNGYTF. The DNA of the CDR3 is TGTGCCAGCAGCCCAGGGGCGGCCGGCAATGGCTACACCTTC.

At least ten counts were recorded for this clonotype. V gene TRBV20-1 combines with J gene TRBJ2-7; unclear D gene. V lost 4 bases and J lost 3, with 13 bases in between. CDR3 length equals 13 residues. Per the germline V gene, CDR1 is DFQATT and CDR2 is SNEGSKA (reference sequence). This CDR3 reads CSATRNPYYEQYF. The CDR3 DNA sequence: TGCAGTGCTACTCGGAACCCCTACTACGAGCAGTACTTC.